This TCR beta chain was documented in a study of molecular identifiers for immune sequencing clone quantification. TCRdb passed the PCR reads through MiXCR, listing each CDR3 protein once. Altogether fewer than 350,000 distinct CDR3 sequences are present, about 22% being singletons, with the ten largest covering about 0.73%. Sorting defined naive CD8 T cells as CD8+CD4-CCR7+CD45RA+. Germline CDR1 LNHDA, CDR2 SQIVND (reference sequence). There are 14 residues in the CDR3. V was cut by 3 bases and J by 2 bases, with 5 bases left in between. This clonotype has just a few counts. This TCR came from a human donor in good health. Some libraries in this study had Jurkat cell RNA spiked in. The source material was naive CD8+ T cells from blood, with Jurkat cell RNA spiked in. The sample's subset: FACS-sorted CD8+CD4-CCR7+CD45RA+ naive T cells. This sequence joins TRBV19 and TRBJ2-6; D is uncertain. CDR3 coding DNA: TGTGCCAGTAGTATTCAAGCTGGGGCCAACGTCCTGACTTTC. It is translated as CASSIQAGANVLTF. Looking up the rest from reference TRBV19 and TRBJ2-6 gives the full variable domain: DGGITQSPKYLFRKEGQNVTLSCEQNLNHDAMYWYRQDPGQGLRLIYYSQIVNDFQKGDIAEGYSVSREKKESFPLTVTSAQKNPTAFYLCASSIQAGANVLTFGAGSRLTVL.